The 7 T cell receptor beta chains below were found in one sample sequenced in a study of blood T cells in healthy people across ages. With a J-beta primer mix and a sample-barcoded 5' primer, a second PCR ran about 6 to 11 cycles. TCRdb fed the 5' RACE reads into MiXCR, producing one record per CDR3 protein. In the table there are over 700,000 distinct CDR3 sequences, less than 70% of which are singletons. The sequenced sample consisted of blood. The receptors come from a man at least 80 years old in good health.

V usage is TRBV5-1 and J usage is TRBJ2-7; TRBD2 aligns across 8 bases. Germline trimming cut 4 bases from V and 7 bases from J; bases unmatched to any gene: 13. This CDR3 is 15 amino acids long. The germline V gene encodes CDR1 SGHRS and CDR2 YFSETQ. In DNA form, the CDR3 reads TGCGCCAGCAGCCCGGGACTAGACGGCGGGAATGAGCAGTACTTC. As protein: CASSPGLDGGNEQYF. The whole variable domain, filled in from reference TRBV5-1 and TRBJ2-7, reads KAGVTQTPRYLIKTRGQQVTLSCSPISGHRSVSWYQQTPGQGLQFLFEYFSETQRNKGNFPGRFSGRQFSNSRSEMNVSTLELGDSALYLCASSPGLDGGNEQYFGPGTRLTVT.

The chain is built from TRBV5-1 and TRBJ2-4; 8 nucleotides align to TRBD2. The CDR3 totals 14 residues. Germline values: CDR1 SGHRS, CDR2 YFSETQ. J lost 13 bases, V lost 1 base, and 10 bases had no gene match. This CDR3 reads CASSLPSGSREQYF. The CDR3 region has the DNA TGCGCCAGCAGCTTGCCCAGCGGGAGTAGAGAGCAGTACTTC.

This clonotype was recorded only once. The CDR3 nucleotides read TGCAGCGTTGACGGAGGCAACACCATATATTTT. Protein sequence: CSVDGGNTIYF. This chain joins TRBV29-1 and TRBJ1-3, with no clear D. Trimming shortened V by 3 bases and J by 7 bases, and 7 bases separated the two germline ends. CDR1 and CDR2 from the germline V gene are SQVTM and ANQGSEA. The CDR3 covers 11 residues.

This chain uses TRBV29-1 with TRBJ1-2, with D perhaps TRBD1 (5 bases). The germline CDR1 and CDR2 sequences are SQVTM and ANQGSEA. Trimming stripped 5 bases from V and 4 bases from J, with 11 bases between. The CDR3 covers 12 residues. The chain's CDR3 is CSVSRGIYGYTF. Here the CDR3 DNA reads TGCAGCGTTTCCCGGGGGATCTATGGCTACACCTTC. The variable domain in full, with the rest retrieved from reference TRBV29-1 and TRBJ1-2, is SAVISQKPSRDICQRGTSLTIQCQVDSQVTMMFWYRQQPGQSLTLIATANQGSEATYESGFVIDKFPISRPNLTFSTLTVSNMSPEDSSIYLCSVSRGIYGYTFGSGTRLTVV.

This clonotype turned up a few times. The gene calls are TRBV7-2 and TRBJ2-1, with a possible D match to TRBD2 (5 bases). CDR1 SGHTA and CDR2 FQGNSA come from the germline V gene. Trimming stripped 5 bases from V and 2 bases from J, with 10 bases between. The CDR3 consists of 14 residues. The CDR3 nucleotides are TGTGCCAGCAGCCGTTCCGGGGCCTACAATGAGCAGTTCTTC. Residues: CASSRSGAYNEQFF.

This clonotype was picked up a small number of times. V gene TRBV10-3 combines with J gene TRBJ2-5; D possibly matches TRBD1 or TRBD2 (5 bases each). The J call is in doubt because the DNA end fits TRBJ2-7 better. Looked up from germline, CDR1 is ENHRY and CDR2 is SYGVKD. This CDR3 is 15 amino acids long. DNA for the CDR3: TGTGCCATCAGCGACCCGGGACGGGCGATATACGAGCAGTACTTC. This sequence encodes CAISDPGRAIYEQYF.

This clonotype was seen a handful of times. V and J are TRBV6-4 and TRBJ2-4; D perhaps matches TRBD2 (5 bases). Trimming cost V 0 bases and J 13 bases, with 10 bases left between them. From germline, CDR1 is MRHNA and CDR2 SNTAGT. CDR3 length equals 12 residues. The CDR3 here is CASSDSSGLQYF. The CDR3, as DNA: TGTGCCAGCAGTGACTCCTCCGGACTCCAGTACTTC.